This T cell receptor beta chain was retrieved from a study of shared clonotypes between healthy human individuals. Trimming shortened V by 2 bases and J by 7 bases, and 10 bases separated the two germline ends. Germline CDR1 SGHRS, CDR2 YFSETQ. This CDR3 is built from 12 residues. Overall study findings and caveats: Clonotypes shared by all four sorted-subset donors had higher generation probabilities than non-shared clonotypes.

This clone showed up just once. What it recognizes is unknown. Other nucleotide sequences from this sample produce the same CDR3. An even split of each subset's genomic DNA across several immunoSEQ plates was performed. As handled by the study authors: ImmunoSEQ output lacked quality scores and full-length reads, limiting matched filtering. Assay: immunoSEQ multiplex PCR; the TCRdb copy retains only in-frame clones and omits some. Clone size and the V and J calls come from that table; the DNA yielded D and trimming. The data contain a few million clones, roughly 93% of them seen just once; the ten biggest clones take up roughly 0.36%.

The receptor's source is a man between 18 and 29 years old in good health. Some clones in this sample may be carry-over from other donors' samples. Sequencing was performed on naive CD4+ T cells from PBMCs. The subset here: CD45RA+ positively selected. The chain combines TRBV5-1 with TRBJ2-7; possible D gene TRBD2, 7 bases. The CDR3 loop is CASSFGGLEQYF. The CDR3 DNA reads TGCGCCAGCAGCTTCGGGGGGCTAGAGCAGTACTTC.